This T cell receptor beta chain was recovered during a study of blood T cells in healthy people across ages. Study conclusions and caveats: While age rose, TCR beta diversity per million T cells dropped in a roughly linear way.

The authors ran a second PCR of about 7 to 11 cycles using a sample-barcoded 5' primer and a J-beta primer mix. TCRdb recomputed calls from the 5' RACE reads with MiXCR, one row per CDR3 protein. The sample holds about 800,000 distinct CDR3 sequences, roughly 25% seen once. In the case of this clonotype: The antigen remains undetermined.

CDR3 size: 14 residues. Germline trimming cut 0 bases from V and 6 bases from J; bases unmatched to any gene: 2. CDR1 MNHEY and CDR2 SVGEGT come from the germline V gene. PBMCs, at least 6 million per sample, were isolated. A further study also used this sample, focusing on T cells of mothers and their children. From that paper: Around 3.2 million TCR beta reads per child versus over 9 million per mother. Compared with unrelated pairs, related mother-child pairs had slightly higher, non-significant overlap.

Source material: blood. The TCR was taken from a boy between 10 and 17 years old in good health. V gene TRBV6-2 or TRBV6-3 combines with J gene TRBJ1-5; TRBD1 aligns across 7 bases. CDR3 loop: CASSYSGQPQPQHF. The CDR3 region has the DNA TGTGCCAGCAGTTACTCGGGACAGCCTCAGCCCCAGCATTTT.